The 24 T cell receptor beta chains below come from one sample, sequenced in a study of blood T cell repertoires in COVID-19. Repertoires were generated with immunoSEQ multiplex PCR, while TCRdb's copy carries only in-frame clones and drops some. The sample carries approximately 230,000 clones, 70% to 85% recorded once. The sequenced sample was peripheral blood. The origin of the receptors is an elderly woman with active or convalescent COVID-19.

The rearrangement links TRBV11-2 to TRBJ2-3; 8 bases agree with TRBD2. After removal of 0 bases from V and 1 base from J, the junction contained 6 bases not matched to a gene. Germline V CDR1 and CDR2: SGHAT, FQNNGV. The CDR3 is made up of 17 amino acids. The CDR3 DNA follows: TGTGCCAGCAGCTTAGATCGGGAACTAGCGGGCACAGATACGCAGTATTTT. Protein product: CASSLDRELAGTDTQYF.

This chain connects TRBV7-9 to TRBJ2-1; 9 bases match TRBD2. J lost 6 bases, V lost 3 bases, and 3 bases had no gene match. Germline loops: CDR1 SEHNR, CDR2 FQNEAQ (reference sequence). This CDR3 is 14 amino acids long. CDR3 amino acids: CASSFSGGINEQFF. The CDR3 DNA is TGTGCCAGCAGCTTCAGCGGGGGGATCAATGAGCAGTTCTTC.

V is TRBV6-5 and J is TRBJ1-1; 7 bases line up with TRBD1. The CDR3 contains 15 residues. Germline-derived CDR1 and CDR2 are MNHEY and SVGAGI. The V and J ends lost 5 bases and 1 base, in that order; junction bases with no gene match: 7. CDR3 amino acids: CASSPRGWENTEAFF. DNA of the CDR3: TGTGCCAGCAGTCCCAGGGGGTGGGAGAACACTGAAGCTTTCTTT.

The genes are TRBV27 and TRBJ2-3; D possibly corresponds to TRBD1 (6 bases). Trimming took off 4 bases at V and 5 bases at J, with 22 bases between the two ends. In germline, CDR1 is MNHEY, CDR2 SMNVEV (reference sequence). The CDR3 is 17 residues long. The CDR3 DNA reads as TGTGCCAGCAGTTCCAGCAACAGGGCCGATGGGAAAGATACGCAGTATTTT. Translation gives CASSSSNRADGKDTQYF.

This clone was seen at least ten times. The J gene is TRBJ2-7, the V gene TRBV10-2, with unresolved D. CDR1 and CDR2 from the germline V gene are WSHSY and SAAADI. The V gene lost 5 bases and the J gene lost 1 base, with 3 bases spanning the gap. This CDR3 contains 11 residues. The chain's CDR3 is CASSLSYEQYF. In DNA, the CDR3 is TGCGCCAGCAGTCTTTCCTACGAGCAGTACTTC.

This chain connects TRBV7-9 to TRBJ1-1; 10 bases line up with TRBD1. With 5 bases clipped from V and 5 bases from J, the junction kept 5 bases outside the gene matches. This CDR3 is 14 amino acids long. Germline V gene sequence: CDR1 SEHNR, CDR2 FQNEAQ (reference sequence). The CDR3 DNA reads TGTGCCAGCAGCCCGAGGACAGGGGGAACTGAAGCTTTCTTT. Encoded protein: CASSPRTGGTEAFF.

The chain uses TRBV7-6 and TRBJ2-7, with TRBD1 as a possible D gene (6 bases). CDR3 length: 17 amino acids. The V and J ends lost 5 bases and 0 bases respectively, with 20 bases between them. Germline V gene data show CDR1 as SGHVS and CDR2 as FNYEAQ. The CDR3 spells CASSRTRDTTFSYEQYF. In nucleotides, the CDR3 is TGTGCCAGCAGCCGTACCCGGGACACCACCTTCTCCTACGAGCAGTACTTC.

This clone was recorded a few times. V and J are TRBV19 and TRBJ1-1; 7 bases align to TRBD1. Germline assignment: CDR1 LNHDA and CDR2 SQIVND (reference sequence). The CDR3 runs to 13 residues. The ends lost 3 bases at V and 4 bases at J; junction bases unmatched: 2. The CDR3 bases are TGTGCCAGTAGTATGTCAGGGGGCACTGAAGCTTTCTTT. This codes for CASSMSGGTEAFF.

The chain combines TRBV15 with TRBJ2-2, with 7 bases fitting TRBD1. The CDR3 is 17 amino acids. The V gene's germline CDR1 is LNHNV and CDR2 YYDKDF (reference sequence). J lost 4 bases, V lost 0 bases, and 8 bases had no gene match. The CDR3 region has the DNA TGTGCCACCAGCAGAGACAGGGGGACATGGTCCACCGGGGAGCTGTTTTTT. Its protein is CATSRDRGTWSTGELFF.

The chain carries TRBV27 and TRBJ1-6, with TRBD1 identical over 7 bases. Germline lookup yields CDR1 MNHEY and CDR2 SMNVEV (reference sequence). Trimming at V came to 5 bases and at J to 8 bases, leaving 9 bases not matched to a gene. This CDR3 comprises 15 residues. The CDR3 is CASSPRQGLDSPLHF. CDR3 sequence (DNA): TGTGCCAGCAGTCCACGACAGGGTTTGGATTCACCCCTCCACTTT.

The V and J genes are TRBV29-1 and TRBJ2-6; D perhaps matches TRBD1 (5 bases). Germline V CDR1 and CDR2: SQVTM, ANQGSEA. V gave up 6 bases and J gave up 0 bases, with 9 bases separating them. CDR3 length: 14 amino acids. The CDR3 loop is CSVFGHSGANVLTF. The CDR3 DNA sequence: TGCAGCGTCTTCGGACACTCTGGGGCCAACGTCCTGACTTTC.

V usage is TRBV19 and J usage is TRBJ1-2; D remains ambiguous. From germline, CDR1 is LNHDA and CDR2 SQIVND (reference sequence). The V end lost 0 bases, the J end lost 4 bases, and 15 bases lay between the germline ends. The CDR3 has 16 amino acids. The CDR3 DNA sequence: TGTGCCAGTAGTATAGATTACCTGCAAAGGAGCTATGGCTACACCTTC. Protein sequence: CASSIDYLQRSYGYTF.

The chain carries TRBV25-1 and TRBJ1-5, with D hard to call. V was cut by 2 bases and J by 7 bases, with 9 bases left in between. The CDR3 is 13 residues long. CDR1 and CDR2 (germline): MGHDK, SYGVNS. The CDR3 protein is CASSENDNQPQHF. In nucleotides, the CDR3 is TGTGCCAGCAGTGAAAATGACAACCAGCCCCAGCATTTT.

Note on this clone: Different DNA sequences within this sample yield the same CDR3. CDR3 region: CASSSQGATNEKLFF. CDR3 nucleotides: TGCGCCAGCAGCTCACAGGGGGCAACTAATGAAAAACTGTTTTTT. This chain joins TRBV5-1 and TRBJ1-4; 8 nucleotides align to TRBD1. This CDR3 has 15 residues. V lost 3 bases to trimming and J lost 0 bases; unmatched junction nucleotides: 1. Germline loops: CDR1 SGHRS, CDR2 YFSETQ.

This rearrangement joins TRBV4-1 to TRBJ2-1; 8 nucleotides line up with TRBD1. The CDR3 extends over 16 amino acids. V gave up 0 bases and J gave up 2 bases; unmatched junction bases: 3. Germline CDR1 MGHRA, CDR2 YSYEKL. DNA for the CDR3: TGCGCCAGCAGCCAAGACCGGGACAGGACCTACAATGAGCAGTTCTTC. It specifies CASSQDRDRTYNEQFF.

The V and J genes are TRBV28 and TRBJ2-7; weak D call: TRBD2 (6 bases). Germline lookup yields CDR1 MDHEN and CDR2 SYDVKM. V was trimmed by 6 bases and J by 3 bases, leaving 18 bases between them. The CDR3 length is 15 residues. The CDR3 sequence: CASRSPGTGLYEQYF. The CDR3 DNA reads TGTGCCAGCAGGTCCCCCGGGACTGGCCTCTACGAGCAGTACTTC.

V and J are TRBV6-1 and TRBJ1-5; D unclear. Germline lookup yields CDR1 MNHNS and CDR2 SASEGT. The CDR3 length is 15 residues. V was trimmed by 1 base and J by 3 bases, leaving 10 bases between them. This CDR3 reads CASSEGQTYNQPQHF. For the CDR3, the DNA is TGTGCCAGCAGTGAAGGTCAGACTTACAATCAGCCCCAGCATTTT.

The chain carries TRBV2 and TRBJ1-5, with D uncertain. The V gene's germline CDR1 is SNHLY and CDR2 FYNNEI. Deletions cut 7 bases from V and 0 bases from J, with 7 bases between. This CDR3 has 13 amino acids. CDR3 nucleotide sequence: TGTGCCAGCACTCTCCTTAGCAATCAGCCCCAGCATTTT. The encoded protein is CASTLLSNQPQHF.

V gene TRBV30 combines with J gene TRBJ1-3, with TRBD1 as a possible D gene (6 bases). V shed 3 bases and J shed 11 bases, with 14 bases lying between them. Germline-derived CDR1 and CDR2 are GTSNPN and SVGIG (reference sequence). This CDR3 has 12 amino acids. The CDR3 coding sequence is TGTGCCTGGAGGGTTACGTGGACAGCCATATATTTT. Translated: CAWRVTWTAIYF.

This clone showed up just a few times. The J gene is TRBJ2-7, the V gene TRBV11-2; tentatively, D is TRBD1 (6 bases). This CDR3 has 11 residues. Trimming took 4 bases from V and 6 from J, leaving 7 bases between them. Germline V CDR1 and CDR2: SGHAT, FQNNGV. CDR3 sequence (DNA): TGTGCCAGCAGCTCAGGGGTCGAGCAGTACTTC. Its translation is CASSSGVEQYF.

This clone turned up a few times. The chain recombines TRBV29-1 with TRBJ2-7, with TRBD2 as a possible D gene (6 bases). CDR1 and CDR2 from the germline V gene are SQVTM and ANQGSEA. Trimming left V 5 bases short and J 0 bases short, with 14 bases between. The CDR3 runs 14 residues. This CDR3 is CSVRLARNSYEQYF. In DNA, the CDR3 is TGCAGCGTTCGCCTAGCGAGGAACTCCTACGAGCAGTACTTC.

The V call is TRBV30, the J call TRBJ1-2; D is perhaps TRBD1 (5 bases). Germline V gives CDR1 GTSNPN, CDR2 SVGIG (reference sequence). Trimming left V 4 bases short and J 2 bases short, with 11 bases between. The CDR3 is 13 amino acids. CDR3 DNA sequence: TGTGCCTGGACCCGACAGTTGAACTATGGCTACACCTTC. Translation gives CAWTRQLNYGYTF.

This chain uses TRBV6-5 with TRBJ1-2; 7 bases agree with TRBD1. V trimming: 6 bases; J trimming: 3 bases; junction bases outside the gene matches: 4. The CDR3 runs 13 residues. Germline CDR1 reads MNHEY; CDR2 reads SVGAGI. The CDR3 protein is CASSKTGDYGYTF. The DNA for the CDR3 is TGTGCCAGCAGCAAAACAGGGGACTATGGCTACACCTTC.

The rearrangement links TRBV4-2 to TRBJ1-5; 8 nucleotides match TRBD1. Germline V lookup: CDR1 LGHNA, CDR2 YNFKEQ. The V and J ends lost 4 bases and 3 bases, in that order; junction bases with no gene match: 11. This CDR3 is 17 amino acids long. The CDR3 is CASSRTTGETFNQPQHF. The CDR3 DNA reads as TGTGCCAGCAGCCGCACGACAGGGGAAACCTTCAATCAGCCCCAGCATTTT.